This TCR beta chain emerged from a study of blood T cells in healthy people across ages. Study findings and constraints: Both naive CD4+ cell counts and diversity were greater in long-lived donors than in aged donors. A roughly linear fall in TCR beta diversity per million T cells was seen with increasing age.

The second PCR ran about 6 to 11 cycles with a sample-barcoded 5' primer and J-beta primers. TCRdb reprocessed the 5' RACE reads with MiXCR, giving one entry per CDR3 protein. The repertoire has some 700,000 distinct CDR3 sequences, 43% of them found once; the top ten carry more than 20%. The CDR3 extends over 14 amino acids. Trimming cost V 0 bases and J 7 bases, with 12 bases left between them. A remark on this clonotype: Its specificity is not known.

The chain uses TRBV12-3 or TRBV12-4 and TRBJ1-2; no firm D call. This sequence was found in a woman aged 55 to 70 in good health. Sequencing used blood. CDR3 sequence (DNA): TGTGCCAGCAGTTTAGCAGGGAACGTGGGTGGCTACACCTTC. Translation: CASSLAGNVGGYTF.